The clone carrying this TCR beta chain was counted only a few times. Its antigen is not identified. Germline V CDR1 and CDR2: KGHSH, LQKENI. The CDR3 runs 15 residues. V was shortened by 2 bases and J by 7 bases, with 14 bases between the two germline ends. This sample was included in a study of beta chain features in type 1 diabetes. Overall study context: Over all samples combined, over 85,000,000 sorted cells were examined.

Expressed TCRB transcripts were sequenced, since all the RNA that had been isolated was reverse transcribed. Repertoires were generated with immunoSEQ multiplex PCR, while TCRdb's copy carries only in-frame clones and drops some. Found here are almost 350,000 clones, 6.5% to 10% of them singletons; the top ten hold around 0.45%. Whole-study findings and limits: Lower insertion and higher deletion counts appeared at VDJ junctions in type 1 diabetes patients.

The receptor was derived from a woman between 18 and 30 years old in good health. The V gene is TRBV18, the J gene TRBJ1-4; a possible D gene is TRBD1 (6 bases). Sequencing was performed on central memory CD4+ T cells from blood. The CDR3 is CASSPNGGQGEKLFF. In DNA, the CDR3 is TGTGCCAGCTCACCAAACGGGGGGCAGGGTGAAAAACTGTTTTTT. The full variable domain, in which reference TRBV18 and TRBJ1-4 provide the parts outside the CDR3, is NAGVMQNPRHLVRRRGQEARLRCSPMKGHSHVYWYRQLPEEGLKFMVYLQKENIIDESGMPKERFSAEFPKEGPSILRIQQVVRGDSAAYFCASSPNGGQGEKLFFGSGTQLSVL.